This T cell receptor (beta chain) comes out of a study of blood T cell repertoires in COVID-19. As for the study in general: T cells, B-cell-depleted T cells, or PBMCs provided the cDNA or gDNA that served as material.

Generated by immunoSEQ multiplex PCR, the TCRdb table keeps only in-frame clones and is missing some. Found here are tens of thousands of clones, 86% of them singletons; the top ten hold 1.9%. Germline CDR1 reads SGHRS; CDR2 reads YFSETQ. This CDR3 comprises 14 residues. V was shortened by 6 bases and J by 3 bases, with 12 bases between the two germline ends. Sequenced input: peripheral blood. This chain connects TRBV5-1 to TRBJ2-2; no firm D call. The sequence came from a woman aged 55-69 years with acute or convalescent COVID-19. CDR3 amino acids: CASKRSLDTGELFF. The CDR3 DNA sequence: TGCGCCAGCAAGCGATCGCTTGACACCGGGGAGCTGTTTTTT.